This is a list of T cell receptor beta chains from one sample in a study of blood T cell repertoires in COVID-19. Using immunoSEQ multiplex PCR, the repertoire was profiled, and TCRdb retains in-frame clones only, with some absent. The sample yields around 69,000 clones, around four fifths seen once. Input material: peripheral blood. Receptor source: an older woman with acute or convalescent COVID-19. CDR3s include the opening cysteine and the closing phenylalanine or tryptophan. The D gene is left open where the match is weak.

D: TRBD1; V: TRBV18; J: TRBJ1-1; CDR3: CASSPPLRTGGSAEAFF
D: TRBD1; V: TRBV7-2; J: TRBJ1-1; CDR3: CASSPVGTGGGNTEAFF
D: NA; V: TRBV28; J: TRBJ2-3; CDR3: CASSLAGARDTQYF
D: NA; V: TRBV6-5; J: TRBJ1-2; CDR3: CASSYGSTYGYTF
D: NA; V: TRBV4-1; J: TRBJ2-7; CDR3: CASSQESSTDYEQYF
D: NA; V: TRBV18; J: TRBJ2-2; CDR3: CASSNSNTGELFF
D: TRBD1; V: TRBV7-6; J: TRBJ1-2; CDR3: CASSQNRGYGYTF
D: NA; V: TRBV11-2; J: TRBJ2-5; CDR3: CASSPRGAWGETQYF
D: NA; V: TRBV7-8; J: TRBJ1-5; CDR3: CASSLDAAGDSNQPQHF
D: TRBD1; V: TRBV7-9; J: TRBJ1-3; CDR3: CASSQDRAGNTIYF
D: NA; V: TRBV19; J: TRBJ1-5; CDR3: CASHTGTYSNQPQHF
D: NA; V: TRBV11-2; J: TRBJ1-4; CDR3: CASSFLGAEKLFF
D: NA; V: TRBV5-8; J: TRBJ1-1; CDR3: CASRERLTGRGITEAFF
D: TRBD1; V: TRBV7-3; J: TRBJ1-1; CDR3: CASSGGQGVTEAFF
D: TRBD1; V: TRBV15; J: TRBJ1-5; CDR3: CATSRDRGQVLQPQHF
D: NA; V: TRBV3-1/TRBV3-2; J: TRBJ1-1; CDR3: CASSQVAAGTEAFF
D: NA; V: TRBV18; J: TRBJ1-2; CDR3: CASSVNTGSWDGYTF
D: TRBD1; V: TRBV5-1; J: TRBJ1-1; CDR3: CASSLTGATEAFF
D: NA; V: TRBV19; J: TRBJ1-1; CDR3: CASSPSGVMNTEAFF
D: TRBD1; V: TRBV6-4; J: TRBJ2-7; CDR3: CASIGIEGTGPYEQYF